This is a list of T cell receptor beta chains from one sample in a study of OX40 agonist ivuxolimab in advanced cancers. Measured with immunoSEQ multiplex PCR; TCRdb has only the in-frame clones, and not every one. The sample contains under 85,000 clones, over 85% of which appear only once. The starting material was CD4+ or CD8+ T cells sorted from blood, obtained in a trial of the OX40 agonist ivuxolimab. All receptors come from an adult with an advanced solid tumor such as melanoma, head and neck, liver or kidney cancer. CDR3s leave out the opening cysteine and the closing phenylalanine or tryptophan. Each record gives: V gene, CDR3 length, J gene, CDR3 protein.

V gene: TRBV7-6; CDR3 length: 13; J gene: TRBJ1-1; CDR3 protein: ASSFATELNTEAF
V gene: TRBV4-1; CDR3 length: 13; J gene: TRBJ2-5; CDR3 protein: ASSQGLGLAGTQY
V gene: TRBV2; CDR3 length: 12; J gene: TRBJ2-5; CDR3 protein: ASSERGSLKEQY
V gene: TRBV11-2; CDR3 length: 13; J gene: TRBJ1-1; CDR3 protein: ASSLGPALNTEAF
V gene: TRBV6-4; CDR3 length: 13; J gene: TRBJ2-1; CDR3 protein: ASSLLAGGPYEQF
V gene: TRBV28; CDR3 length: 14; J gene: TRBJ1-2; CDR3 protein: ASSFEGGQVRYGYT
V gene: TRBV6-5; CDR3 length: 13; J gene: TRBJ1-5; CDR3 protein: ASSYSAVSGQPQH
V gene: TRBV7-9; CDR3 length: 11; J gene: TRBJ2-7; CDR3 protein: ASSLVAAYEQY
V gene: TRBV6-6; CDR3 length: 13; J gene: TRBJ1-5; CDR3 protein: ASSHPTAGNQPQH
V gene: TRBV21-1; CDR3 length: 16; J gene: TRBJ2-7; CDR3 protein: ASSNTSELAGEFYEQY
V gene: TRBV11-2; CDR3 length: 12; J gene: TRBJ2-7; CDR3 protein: ASSLGQGAYEQY
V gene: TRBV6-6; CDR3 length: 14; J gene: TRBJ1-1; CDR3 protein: ASSYRSLLTNTEAF
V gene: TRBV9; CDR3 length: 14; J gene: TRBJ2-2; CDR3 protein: ASSDPWTRNTGELF
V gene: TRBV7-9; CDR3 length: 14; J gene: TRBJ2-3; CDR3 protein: ASRPVGADGTDTQY
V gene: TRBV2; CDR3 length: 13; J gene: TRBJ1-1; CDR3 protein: ASSETGQSNTEAF
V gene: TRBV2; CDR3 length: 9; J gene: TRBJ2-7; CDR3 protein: AARGLEEQY
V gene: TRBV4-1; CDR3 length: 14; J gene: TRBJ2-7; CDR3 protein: ASSQEPSSGSDEQY
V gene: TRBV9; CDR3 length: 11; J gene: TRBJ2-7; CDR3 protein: ASSVTGDYEQY
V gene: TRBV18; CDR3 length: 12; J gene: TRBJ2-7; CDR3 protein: ASSPWDGSYEQY
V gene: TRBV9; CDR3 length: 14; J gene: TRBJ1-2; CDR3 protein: ASSQASGTNQGGYT
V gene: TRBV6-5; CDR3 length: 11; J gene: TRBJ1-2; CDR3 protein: ASSYDSLYGYT
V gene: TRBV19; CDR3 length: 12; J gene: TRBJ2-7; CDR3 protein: ASSPGAGSHEQY
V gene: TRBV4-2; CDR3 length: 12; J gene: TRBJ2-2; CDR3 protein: ASSQELETGELF
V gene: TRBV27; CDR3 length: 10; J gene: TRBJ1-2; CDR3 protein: ASSFSGNGYT
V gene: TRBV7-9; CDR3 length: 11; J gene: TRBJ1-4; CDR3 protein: ASSRTENEKLF
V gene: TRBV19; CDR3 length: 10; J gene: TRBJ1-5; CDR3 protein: ASSPGTPAQH
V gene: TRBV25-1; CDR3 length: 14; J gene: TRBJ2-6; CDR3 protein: ASSGTVNSGANVLT
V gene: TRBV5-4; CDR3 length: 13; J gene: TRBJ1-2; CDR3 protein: ASSSGWDSLYGYT
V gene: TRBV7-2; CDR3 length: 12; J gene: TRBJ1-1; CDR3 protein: ASSLMGARTEAF
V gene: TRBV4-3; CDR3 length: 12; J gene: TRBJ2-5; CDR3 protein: ASSYVFGQETQY
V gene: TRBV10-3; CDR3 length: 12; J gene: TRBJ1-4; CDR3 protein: AISASRDSEKLF
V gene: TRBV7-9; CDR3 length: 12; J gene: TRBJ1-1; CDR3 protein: ASSGGVGATEAF
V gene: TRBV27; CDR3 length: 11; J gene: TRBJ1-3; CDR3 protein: ASSHLSGNTIY
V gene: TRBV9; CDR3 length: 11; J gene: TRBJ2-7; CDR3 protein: ASSPMGTYEQY
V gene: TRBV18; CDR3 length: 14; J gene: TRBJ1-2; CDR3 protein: ASSPLGQGANYGYT
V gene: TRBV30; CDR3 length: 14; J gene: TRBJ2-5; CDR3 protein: AWEKNPQAYQETQY
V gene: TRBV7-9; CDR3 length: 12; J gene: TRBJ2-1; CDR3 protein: ASSIPLAGNEQF
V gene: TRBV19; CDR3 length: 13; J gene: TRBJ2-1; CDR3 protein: ASSGPGQGYNEQF
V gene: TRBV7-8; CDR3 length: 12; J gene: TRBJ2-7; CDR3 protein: ASSPLRGGNEQY
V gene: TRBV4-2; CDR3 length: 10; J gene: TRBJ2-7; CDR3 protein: ASSQDRNEQY
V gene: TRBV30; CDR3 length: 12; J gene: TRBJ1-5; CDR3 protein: AWSAGQGRQPQH